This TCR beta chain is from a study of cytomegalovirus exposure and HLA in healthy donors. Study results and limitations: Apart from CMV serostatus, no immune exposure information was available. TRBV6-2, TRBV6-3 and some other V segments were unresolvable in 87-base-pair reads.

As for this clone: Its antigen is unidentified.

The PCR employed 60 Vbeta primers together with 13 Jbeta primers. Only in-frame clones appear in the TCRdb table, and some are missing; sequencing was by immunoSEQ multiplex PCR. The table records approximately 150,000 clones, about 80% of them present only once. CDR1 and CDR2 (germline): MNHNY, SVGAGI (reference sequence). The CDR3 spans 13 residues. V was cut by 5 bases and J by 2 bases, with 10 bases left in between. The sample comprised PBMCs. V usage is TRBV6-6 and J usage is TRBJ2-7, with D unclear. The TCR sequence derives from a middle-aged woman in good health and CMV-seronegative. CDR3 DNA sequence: TGTGCCAGCAGTCTACCCATTGCCTACGAGCAGTACTTC. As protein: CASSLPIAYEQYF.